The clone carrying this T cell receptor (beta chain) was recorded many times. This sample is part of a study of low-dose radiotherapy and immunotherapy resistance in tumors. Study information: The schedule for Cohort 2 used 1 Gy per fraction every two weeks, which added up to 13 Gy over 26 weeks. Oral administration of aspirin 300 mg daily occurred for four cycles, commencing at cycle 1 day 1.

cDNA synthesis used a TRAV/TRBV-specific primer set for both chains. With a V-primer adapter and a constant-region primer, TCRs were amplified for 20 PCR cycles. TCRdb called the reads again in MiXCR, with one record for every CDR3 protein. Of tens of thousands of distinct CDR3 sequences listed, about a third are singletons. Germline V gives CDR1 LNHDA, CDR2 SQIVND (reference sequence). Trimming cost V 3 bases and J 0 bases, with 8 bases left between them. This CDR3 has 15 amino acids. Time point here: before trial treatment. Patients who could take part had advanced solid tumors with no tumor-infiltrating lymphocytes.

The sample was PBMCs, taken before treatment. V is TRBV19 and J is TRBJ2-2; D gene uncertain. The receptor comes from a female donor with ovarian cancer. CDR3 in DNA: TGTGCCAGTAGTATTCGGGCCGCGAACACCGGGGAGCTGTTTTTT. It is translated as CASSIRAANTGELFF.